This passage covers 23 T cell receptor beta chains from one sample sequenced in a study of shared clonotypes between healthy human individuals. The table came from immunoSEQ multiplex PCR; TCRdb's copy has only in-frame clones and leaves some out. The data contain about half a million clones, 79% of them singletons. The sequenced material came from PBMCs. These receptors were obtained from a woman aged 40 to 50 in good health. Some clones in this sample may be carry-over from other donors' samples.

Only a few counts were recorded for this clone. The chain couples TRBV6-1 to TRBJ2-1, with TRBD1 identical over 9 bases. Germline CDR1 and CDR2: MNHNS and SASEGT. Trimming removed 0 bases from V and 5 bases from J; junction bases left unmatched: 5. The CDR3 runs to 16 residues. The CDR3 bases are TGTGCCAGCAGTGAAGCGGAGGGACAGGGTAACAATGAGCAGTTCTTC. Translating gives CASSEAEGQGNNEQFF.

This chain connects TRBV19 to TRBJ1-1; D is perhaps TRBD1 (6 bases). This CDR3 spans 14 amino acids. V lost 9 bases to trimming and J lost 5 bases, with 19 bases between them. The germline gives CDR1 LNHDA, CDR2 SQIVND (reference sequence). DNA of the CDR3: TGTGCCAGCCTGAAGGGGGGGGGAAAGACTGAAGCTTTCTTT. This encodes CASLKGGGKTEAFF. Variable domain in full (rest from reference TRBV19 and TRBJ1-1): DGGITQSPKYLFRKEGQNVTLSCEQNLNHDAMYWYRQDPGQGLRLIYYSQIVNDFQKGDIAEGYSVSREKKESFPLTVTSAQKNPTAFYLCASLKGGGKTEAFFGQGTRLTVV.

The chain employs TRBV18 and TRBJ2-6; tentatively, D is TRBD1 (6 bases). Germline V gene sequence: CDR1 KGHSH, CDR2 LQKENI. This CDR3 has 20 residues. Trimming stripped 8 bases from V and 2 bases from J, with 28 bases between. CDR3 sequence reads: CASPESPDQGIRAGANVLTF. For the CDR3, the DNA is TGTGCCAGCCCGGAAAGTCCCGACCAGGGGATAAGGGCTGGGGCCAACGTCCTGACTTTC.

The chain links TRBV2 to TRBJ1-5; the match to TRBD1 covers 7 bases. Losses at the gene ends were 4 bases for V and 1 base for J; bases not matched to a gene: 4. The CDR3 consists of 15 residues. The germline gives CDR1 SNHLY, CDR2 FYNNEI. CDR3 in amino acids: CASSVRGTSNQPQHF. CDR3 DNA: TGTGCCAGCAGTGTCAGGGGGACAAGCAATCAGCCCCAGCATTTT.

About this clone itself: A read error is likely here: a far larger clone is one base away. CDR3 sequence (DNA): TGTGCCAGCAGCTTAGGGACAGCTAACTATGGCTACACCTTC. This gives the protein CASSLGTANYGYTF. V gene TRBV7-6 combines with J gene TRBJ1-2, with D perhaps matching TRBD1 (6 bases). Germline-derived CDR1 and CDR2 are SGHVS and FNYEAQ. Trimming took off 1 base at V and 0 bases at J, with 6 bases between the two ends. This CDR3 is 14 amino acids long. The full variable domain, completed using reference TRBV7-6 and TRBJ1-2, is GAGVSQSPRYKVTKRGQDVALRCDPISGHVSLYWYRQALGQGPEFLTYFNYEAQQDKSGLPNDRFSAERPEGSISTLTIQRTEQRDSAMYRCASSLGTANYGYTFGSGTRLTVV.

The chain joins TRBV7-2 to TRBJ2-7; no firm D call. Germline V CDR1 and CDR2: SGHTA, FQGNSA. V dropped 7 bases and J dropped 4 bases, with 11 bases sitting between them. The CDR3 has 12 residues. CDR3 in amino acids: CASNSLGYEQYF. The CDR3 nucleotides read TGTGCCAGCAACTCACTGGGATACGAGCAGTACTTC.

This chain uses TRBV30 with TRBJ2-1, with 9 bases lining up with TRBD2. This CDR3 spans 13 amino acids. With 7 bases clipped from V and 5 bases from J, the junction kept 6 bases outside the gene matches. The germline gives CDR1 GTSNPN, CDR2 SVGIG (reference sequence). CDR3 DNA: TGTGCCTCCTCTAGCGGGACCAACAATGAGCAGTTCTTC. This encodes CASSSGTNNEQFF.

The chain carries TRBV25-1 and TRBJ1-6; possible D gene TRBD1, 5 bases. The CDR3 runs 16 residues. Germline CDR1 MGHDK, CDR2 SYGVNS. V was pared by 4 bases and J by 6 bases, with 16 bases between. The CDR3 region has the DNA TGTGCCAGCAGTGCGGGGGTCGCCTCGGGTAATTCACCCCTCCACTTT. The encoded protein is CASSAGVASGNSPLHF.

The chain has TRBV10-3 and TRBJ2-5; D may be TRBD1 (6 bases). From germline, CDR1 is ENHRY and CDR2 SYGVKD. V dropped 0 bases and J dropped 5 bases, with 16 bases sitting between them. The CDR3 consists of 16 residues. This CDR3 is CAISESMAQGSETQYF. In nucleotides, the CDR3 is TGTGCCATCAGTGAGTCGATGGCGCAGGGGAGTGAGACCCAGTACTTC.

This chain uses TRBV27 with TRBJ2-2, with D perhaps TRBD1 (7 bases). Looked up from germline, CDR1 is MNHEY and CDR2 is SMNVEV (reference sequence). V was shortened by 5 bases and J by 4 bases, with 17 bases between the two germline ends. This CDR3 spans 16 amino acids. The CDR3 loop reads CASSPRTGGATGELFF. The DNA for the CDR3 is TGTGCCAGCAGTCCCCGGACAGGAGGGGCCACCGGGGAGCTGTTTTTT.

The rearrangement uses TRBV5-8 and TRBJ2-2, with 7 positions matching TRBD1. Losses at the gene ends were 4 bases for V and 4 bases for J; bases not matched to a gene: 7. From germline, CDR1 is SGHTS and CDR2 YDEGEE. The CDR3 extends over 15 amino acids. The chain's CDR3 is CASSPRQGGTGELFF. The DNA for the CDR3 is TGTGCCAGCAGCCCGAGACAGGGTGGCACCGGGGAGCTGTTTTTT.

This chain uses TRBV6-6 with TRBJ2-1; 9 bases are shared with TRBD1. This CDR3 is 14 amino acids long. Trimming cost V 7 bases and J 8 bases; bases outside gene matches: 9. Germline V gene lookup returns CDR1 MNHNY and CDR2 SVGAGI (reference sequence). CDR3 nucleotides: TGTGCCAGCAATCCGGGACAGGGATGGTATGAGCAGTTCTTC. This sequence encodes CASNPGQGWYEQFF.

Ten or more counts support this clone. The chain links TRBV2 to TRBJ1-5, with TRBD1 matching over 10 bases. The V gene end was trimmed by 8 bases and the J gene end by 7 bases; junction bases not matched to a gene: 11. Germline V gene sequence: CDR1 SNHLY, CDR2 FYNNEI. This CDR3 is 15 amino acids long. The CDR3 DNA follows: TGTGCCAGCGAAACCGACAGGGGGCGGTGGCAGCCCCAGCATTTT. This encodes CASETDRGRWQPQHF.

This sequence joins TRBV7-2 and TRBJ2-7, with TRBD1 matching 10 bases. This CDR3 spans 15 amino acids. V shed 6 bases and J 5 bases; nucleotides not matched to a gene: 10. The V gene's germline CDR1 is SGHTA and CDR2 FQGNSA. CDR3 sequence reads: CASSTAGQGIHEQYF. CDR3 sequence (DNA): TGTGCCAGCAGTACCGCGGGACAGGGGATCCACGAGCAGTACTTC.

V and J are TRBV5-4 and TRBJ2-4; D possibly matches TRBD1 or TRBD2 (6 bases each). This CDR3 comprises 15 residues. Trimming removed 4 bases from V and 0 bases from J, with 11 bases in between. Germline V gene sequence: CDR1 SGHNT, CDR2 YYREEE (reference sequence). CDR3 amino acids: CASSGGTLAKNIQYF. In DNA form, the CDR3 reads TGTGCCAGCAGCGGCGGGACATTAGCCAAAAACATTCAGTACTTC. Combining the CDR3 with reference TRBV5-4 and TRBJ2-4 gives the whole variable domain ETGVTQSPTHLIKTRGQQVTLRCSSQSGHNTVSWYQQALGQGPQFIFQYYREEENGRGNFPPRFSGLQFPNYSSELNVNALELDDSALYLCASSGGTLAKNIQYFGAGTRLSVL.

This chain connects TRBV7-2 to TRBJ1-1; TRBD1 aligns across 7 bases. After removal of 1 base from V and 6 bases from J, the junction contained 5 bases not matched to a gene. The CDR3 consists of 14 residues. Germline V gene lookup returns CDR1 SGHTA and CDR2 FQGNSA. CDR3 residues: CASSLGQGAAEAFF. As DNA, the CDR3 is TGTGCCAGCAGCTTAGGACAGGGAGCAGCTGAAGCTTTCTTT.

The gene calls are TRBV5-4 and TRBJ2-5; 7 nucleotides align to TRBD2. The germline V gene encodes CDR1 SGHNT and CDR2 YYREEE (reference sequence). This CDR3 comprises 13 residues. V was clipped by 4 bases and J by 1 base; unmatched bases: 1. The CDR3 region has the DNA TGTGCCAGCAGCAGGACTAGCCAAGAGACCCAGTACTTC. The encoded protein is CASSRTSQETQYF.

The chain combines TRBV18 with TRBJ2-5; TRBD2 agrees at 7 bases. V shed 0 bases, J shed 2 bases, and the junction held 3 bases outside the gene matches. This CDR3 has 15 amino acids. Germline values: CDR1 KGHSH, CDR2 LQKENI. In DNA, the CDR3 is TGTGCCAGCTCACCACCTGCTAGCGGACAAGAGACCCAGTACTTC. Translation gives CASSPPASGQETQYF. Looking up the rest from reference TRBV18 and TRBJ2-5 gives the full variable domain: NAGVMQNPRHLVRRRGQEARLRCSPMKGHSHVYWYRQLPEEGLKFMVYLQKENIIDESGMPKERFSAEFPKEGPSILRIQQVVRGDSAAYFCASSPPASGQETQYFGPGTRLLVL.

The J gene is TRBJ2-1, the V gene TRBV19, with 12 bases that match TRBD2. The CDR3 sequence is 17 residues long. CDR1 is LNHDA and CDR2 is SQIVND in the germline V gene (reference sequence). V lost 3 bases, J lost 5 bases, and 8 bases stayed unmatched. CDR3 nucleotide sequence: TGTGCCAGTAGTATGATTGGGACTAGCGGGTTCCACAATGAGCAGTTCTTC. Translation gives CASSMIGTSGFHNEQFF.

J is TRBJ2-2 and V is TRBV5-1; the D is unclear. CDR1 and CDR2 from the germline V gene are SGHRS and YFSETQ. With 6 bases removed from V and 3 bases from J, the gap between germline ends came to 9 bases. The CDR3 has 13 amino acids. The CDR3 DNA sequence: TGCGCCAGCACCACACTCGACACCGGGGAGCTGTTTTTT. It codes for CASTTLDTGELFF.

The rearrangement uses TRBV5-4 and TRBJ2-1, with unresolved D. The germline V gene encodes CDR1 SGHNT and CDR2 YYREEE (reference sequence). Trimming took 5 bases from V and 0 from J, leaving 9 bases between them. The CDR3 spans 14 residues. The chain's CDR3 is CASRTESSYNEQFF. CDR3 nucleotides: TGTGCCAGCAGAACTGAGAGCTCCTACAATGAGCAGTTCTTC.

The rearrangement links TRBV10-3 to TRBJ2-7, with 12 bases that match TRBD2. Germline V gene data show CDR1 as ENHRY and CDR2 as SYGVKD. The CDR3 has 15 residues. With 6 bases clipped from V and 0 bases from J, the junction kept 3 bases outside the gene matches. The CDR3 is CAISATSGSSYEQYF. CDR3 sequence (DNA): TGTGCCATCAGCGCGACTAGCGGGAGCTCCTACGAGCAGTACTTC.

The J gene is TRBJ1-1, the V gene TRBV28, with unresolved D. This CDR3 has 15 amino acids. The V and J ends lost 4 bases and 6 bases respectively, with 18 bases between them. CDR1 and CDR2 from the germline V gene are MDHEN and SYDVKM. The CDR3 sequence: CASSSLTPVTAEAFF. CDR3 nucleotides: TGTGCCAGCAGTTCCCTCACACCGGTAACAGCTGAAGCTTTCTTT.